These 31 T cell receptor beta chains were all obtained from the same sample, sequenced in a study of blood T cells in healthy people across ages. Primed by a sample-barcoded 5' primer and a J-beta primer mix, a second PCR proceeded for 7 to 11 cycles. TCRdb fed the 5' RACE reads into MiXCR, producing one record per CDR3 protein. The table lists around 800,000 distinct CDR3 sequences, 20% to 30% of them singletons. These data were also reused for a study on T cells of mothers and their children.

Sequencing was done on a sample of blood. These TCRs come from a boy aged 5-17 years in good health.

This clonotype was picked up one time. The chain uses TRBV7-2 and TRBJ2-7; 7 bases line up with TRBD2. The J call may be wrong; the DNA end is better matched by TRBJ2-5. Germline V gene sequence: CDR1 SGHTA, CDR2 FQGNSA. CDR3 length: 15 residues. The CDR3 loop is CASSSAGLRTETQYF. CDR3 nucleotides: TGTGCCAGCAGCTCAGCGGGACTCCGAACGGAGACCCAGTACTTC.

The gene calls are TRBV24-1 and TRBJ2-2; 8 nucleotides line up with TRBD1. V lost 3 bases and J lost 4; bases outside the gene matches: 6. The length of the CDR3 is 16 residues. Germline-derived CDR1 and CDR2 are KGHDR and SFDVKD. CDR3 amino acids: CATSDPRTGPTGELFF. For the CDR3, the DNA is TGTGCCACCAGTGATCCCCGGACAGGGCCCACCGGGGAGCTGTTTTTT.

CDR3: CASSLTRQGLANEKLFF. In DNA, the CDR3 is TGTGCCAGCAGTTTAACTCGACAGGGGCTGGCTAATGAAAAACTGTTTTTT. This sequence joins TRBV28 and TRBJ1-4; 8 positions agree with TRBD1. CDR3 length: 17 residues. CDR1 is MDHEN, CDR2 SYDVKM, per germline. V lost 2 bases to trimming and J lost 3 bases; unmatched junction nucleotides: 8. The entire variable domain, with the rest obtained from reference TRBV28 and TRBJ1-4, is as follows: DVKVTQSSRYLVKRTGEKVFLECVQDMDHENMFWYRQDPGLGLRLIYFSYDVKMKEKGDIPEGYSVSREKKERFSLILESASTNQTSMYLCASSLTRQGLANEKLFFGSGTQLSVL.

This chain uses TRBV29-1 with TRBJ1-1; 11 bases are a match to TRBD1. Germline CDR1 reads SQVTM; CDR2 reads ANQGSEA. Trimming at V came to 7 bases and at J to 5 bases, leaving 9 bases not matched to a gene. The CDR3 spans 14 residues. CDR3 sequence: CSAQGQGARTEAFF. CDR3 nucleotide sequence: TGCAGCGCCCAAGGACAGGGGGCACGGACTGAAGCTTTCTTT.

This clonotype occurred a few times. This chain connects TRBV6-6 to TRBJ2-5; 7 bases match TRBD2. The J segment lost 2 bases and the V segment lost 6 bases, leaving 9 bases of the junction unmatched. Germline CDR1 reads MNHNY; CDR2 reads SVGAGI (reference sequence). The CDR3 length is 15 residues. CDR3 in amino acids: CASRRLSGLQETQYF. In DNA, the CDR3 is TGTGCCAGCAGACGATTATCGGGACTACAAGAGACCCAGTACTTC.

J is TRBJ1-1 and V is TRBV7-9; unclear D gene. Trimming stripped 5 bases from V and 10 bases from J, with 11 bases between. The CDR3 is 11 residues long. Germline assignment: CDR1 SEHNR and CDR2 FQNEAQ (reference sequence). The CDR3, as DNA: TGTGCCAGCAGCCCTGGGCGGGGAGCTTTCTTT. Its protein product is CASSPGRGAFF.

The CDR3 sequence: CASSSSTGRNEQFF. The CDR3 nucleotides read TGTGCCAGCAGTTCCTCTACGGGCCGCAATGAGCAGTTCTTC. The chain carries TRBV12-3 or TRBV12-4 and TRBJ2-5, with unresolved D. The DNA end lines up better with TRBJ2-1; the J call may be wrong. The CDR3 runs 14 residues.

The V and J genes are TRBV3-1 and TRBJ2-5, with TRBD2 matching 8 bases. The end of the DNA aligns better with TRBJ2-1, so the J call may be wrong. CDR3 size: 17 residues. CDR1 LGHDT and CDR2 YNNKEL come from the germline V gene (reference sequence). The CDR3 bases are TGTGCCAGCAGCCACGGGACTAGGTGGAGGGAGAACAATGAGCAGTTCTTC. Encoded protein: CASSHGTRWRENNEQFF.

The table lists this clonotype with a few counts. This chain uses TRBV12-3 or TRBV12-4 with TRBJ2-5; possible D gene TRBD2, 5 bases. Trimming took off 3 bases at V and 5 bases at J, with 10 bases between the two ends. This CDR3 contains 13 residues. CDR3 nucleotides: TGTGCCAGCAGTTTGGCTAGCATGGAGACCCAGTACTTC. This codes for CASSLASMETQYF.

The chain uses TRBV28 and TRBJ2-3, with D tentatively TRBD1 or TRBD2 (5 bases each). This CDR3 comprises 14 residues. V was trimmed by 3 bases and J by 2 bases, leaving 9 bases between them. The germline CDR1 and CDR2 sequences are MDHEN and SYDVKM. The CDR3 sequence: CASSFGANTDTQYF. CDR3 nucleotide sequence: TGTGCCAGCAGTTTCGGGGCGAACACAGATACGCAGTATTTT. Filled out from reference TRBV28 and TRBJ2-3, the complete variable domain reads DVKVTQSSRYLVKRTGEKVFLECVQDMDHENMFWYRQDPGLGLRLIYFSYDVKMKEKGDIPEGYSVSREKKERFSLILESASTNQTSMYLCASSFGANTDTQYFGPGTRLTVL.

In its sample, this clonotype was seen a few times. The chain recombines TRBV3-1 with TRBJ2-7; 14 positions match TRBD2. The CDR3 runs 18 residues. V lost 4 bases, J lost 0 bases, and 8 bases stayed unmatched. The V gene's germline CDR1 is LGHDT and CDR2 YNNKEL (reference sequence). The CDR3 here is CASSPGLAGGPNSYEQYF. The CDR3 nucleotides read TGTGCCAGCAGCCCCGGACTAGCGGGGGGCCCCAACTCCTACGAGCAGTACTTC.

The CDR3 DNA is TGTGCCATAGGATTCGGGGGGACCTACAATGAGCAGTTCTTC. Translating it yields CAIGFGGTYNEQFF. The chain has TRBV10-3 and TRBJ2-1; 7 nucleotides align to TRBD2. The CDR3 is 14 residues long. The V gene's germline CDR1 is ENHRY and CDR2 SYGVKD. V shed 9 bases and J 2 bases; nucleotides not matched to a gene: 7.

The chain links TRBV6-5 to TRBJ1-2; TRBD1 agrees at 7 bases. Germline-derived CDR1 and CDR2 are MNHEY and SVGAGI. V shed 6 bases and J 5 bases; nucleotides not matched to a gene: 12. There are 15 residues in the CDR3. CDR3 coding DNA: TGTGCCAGCAGCCGGACAGGTCCTTTAAATTATGGCTACACCTTC. This sequence encodes CASSRTGPLNYGYTF.

The gene calls are TRBV7-2 and TRBJ2-7; 8 bases are shared with TRBD1. The CDR3 runs to 17 residues. Germline CDR1 and CDR2: SGHTA and FQGNSA. The junction had 11 bases not matched to a gene; V was cut back by 1 base and J by 3 bases. As DNA, the CDR3 is TGTGCCAGCAGCTTAGGAACCTTCAGGGGACAGGACTACGAGCAGTACTTC. Its translation is CASSLGTFRGQDYEQYF.

This clonotype was detected a few times. The CDR3 spells CASSEALHRVEEKLFF. The CDR3 DNA follows: TGTGCCAGCAGTGAAGCGCTTCACAGGGTCGAAGAAAAACTGTTTTTT. The gene calls are TRBV2 and TRBJ1-4, with D possibly matching TRBD1 (6 bases). In germline, CDR1 is SNHLY, CDR2 FYNNEI. The CDR3 sequence is 16 residues long. V lost 0 bases and J 8 bases, leaving 16 bases between the germline ends. Variable domain in full (rest from reference TRBV2 and TRBJ1-4): EPEVTQTPSHQVTQMGQEVILRCVPISNHLYFYWYRQILGQKVEFLVSFYNNEISEKSEIFDDQFSVERPDGSNFTLKIRSTKLEDSAMYFCASSEALHRVEEKLFFGSGTQLSVL.

The table lists this clonotype with a few counts. The chain employs TRBV12-3 or TRBV12-4 and TRBJ2-3; 9 positions match TRBD2. Unmatched junction bases numbered 3, after V lost 7 bases and J lost 1 base. The length of the CDR3 is 14 residues. The CDR3 DNA reads TGTGCCAGCACGCGCGGGGGGGGCACAGATACGCAGTATTTT. Protein sequence: CASTRGGGTDTQYF.

The V gene is TRBV10-3, the J gene TRBJ2-5; 10 bases line up with TRBD1. The germline V gene encodes CDR1 ENHRY and CDR2 SYGVKD. This CDR3 region has 14 residues. Unmatched junction bases numbered 4, after V lost 6 bases and J lost 3 bases. The CDR3 reads CAIRPGQGKETQYF. The CDR3 nucleotides read TGTGCCATCAGACCGGGACAGGGGAAAGAGACCCAGTACTTC.

This clonotype has more than one count but fewer than ten. CDR3 sequence (DNA): TGCGCCAGCAGCGAGGGCAGGGTAGAAAACATTCAGTACTTC. Translating it yields CASSEGRVENIQYF. The chain recombines TRBV5-1 with TRBJ2-4; D possibly uses TRBD1 or TRBD2 (5 bases each). The V and J ends lost 4 bases and 5 bases respectively, with 13 bases between them. This CDR3 comprises 14 residues. Per the germline V gene, CDR1 is SGHRS and CDR2 is YFSETQ.

This sequence joins TRBV2 and TRBJ1-2; D is unclear. Between the trimmed V and J ends, which lost 4 bases and 8 bases, there was a span of 8 bases. Germline CDR1 reads SNHLY; CDR2 reads FYNNEI. The CDR3 sequence is 11 residues long. The CDR3 bases are TGTGCCAGCAGTGCCCTGGCCGGCTACACCTTC. Its translation: CASSALAGYTF.

This clonotype was picked up a small number of times. The chain links TRBV15 to TRBJ2-5; no clear D. CDR3 length equals 13 residues. CDR1 is LNHNV and CDR2 is YYDKDF in the germline V gene (reference sequence). Trimming stripped 5 bases from V and 2 bases from J, with 9 bases between. In DNA form, the CDR3 reads TGTGCCACCAGCGCCACACCTCAAGAGACCCAGTACTTC. It specifies CATSATPQETQYF. The full variable domain, in which reference TRBV15 and TRBJ2-5 provide the parts outside the CDR3, is DAMVIQNPRYQVTQFGKPVTLSCSQTLNHNVMYWYQQKSSQAPKLLFHYYDKDFNNEADTPDNFQSRRPNTSFCFLDIRSPGLGDTAMYLCATSATPQETQYFGPGTRLLVL.

V usage is TRBV12-5 and J usage is TRBJ1-2, with D uncertain. This CDR3 has 13 residues. Trimming left V 5 bases short and J 8 bases short, with 15 bases between. Germline V gene data show CDR1 as LGHNT and CDR2 as FRNRAP. The CDR3 protein is CASGPLDRGGYTF. CDR3 coding DNA: TGTGCTAGTGGTCCACTAGATCGGGGAGGCTACACCTTC. Full variable domain (rest looked up from reference TRBV12-5 and TRBJ1-2): DARVTQTPRHKVTEMGQEVTMRCQPILGHNTVFWYRQTMMQGLELLAYFRNRAPLDDSGMPKDRFSAEMPDATLATLKIQPSEPRDSAVYFCASGPLDRGGYTFGSGTRLTVV.

V and J are TRBV5-1 and TRBJ2-1; TRBD2 matches 12 bases. Germline CDR1 and CDR2: SGHRS and YFSETQ. With V trimmed by 5 bases and J by 7 bases, 4 bases remained unmatched. This CDR3 has 14 amino acids. CDR3 residues: CASRTSGGVNEQFF. The CDR3 bases are TGCGCCAGCAGGACTAGCGGGGGTGTGAATGAGCAGTTCTTC. The full variable domain, completed using reference TRBV5-1 and TRBJ2-1, is KAGVTQTPRYLIKTRGQQVTLSCSPISGHRSVSWYQQTPGQGLQFLFEYFSETQRNKGNFPGRFSGRQFSNSRSEMNVSTLELGDSALYLCASRTSGGVNEQFFGPGTRLTVL.

This clonotype was seen more than once but under ten times. The V gene is TRBV13, the J gene TRBJ2-3; the D gene is possibly TRBD2 (6 bases). Germline CDR1 is PRHDT and CDR2 is FYEKMQ (reference sequence). Trimming removed 4 bases at V and 3 bases at J, with 14 bases between. This CDR3 spans 15 amino acids. Here the CDR3 reads CASSSTVGRTDTQYF. In nucleotides, the CDR3 is TGTGCCAGCAGCTCTACGGTTGGGAGGACAGATACGCAGTATTTT. Combining the CDR3 with reference TRBV13 and TRBJ2-3 gives the whole variable domain AAGVIQSPRHLIKEKRETATLKCYPIPRHDTVYWYQQGPGQDPQFLISFYEKMQSDKGSIPDRFSAQQFSDYHSELNMSSLELGDSALYFCASSSTVGRTDTQYFGPGTRLTVL.

The chain recombines TRBV20-1 with TRBJ2-5; D remains ambiguous. CDR3 size: 12 residues. Germline CDR1 is DFQATT and CDR2 is SNEGSKA (reference sequence). V lost 1 base and J lost 9, with 12 bases in between. In DNA form, the CDR3 reads TGCAGTGCTAGAGGGGAACGTGAGGCCCAGTACTTC. Its translation: CSARGEREAQYF.

The chain carries TRBV30 and TRBJ2-5; 10 bases are a match to TRBD1. Looked up from germline, CDR1 is GTSNPN and CDR2 is SVGIG (reference sequence). Trimming took 2 bases from V and 9 from J; bases not matched to a gene: 6. The length of the CDR3 is 13 residues. Here the CDR3 reads CAWSLIGQGAQYF. The CDR3 region has the DNA TGTGCCTGGAGTTTAATCGGACAGGGGGCCCAGTACTTC.

This clonotype was seen more than once but under ten times. At one end the junction does not follow the germline gene, possibly because of a read error. The chain employs TRBV29-1 and TRBJ1-2; no reliable D call. Germline V CDR1 and CDR2: SQVTM, ANQGSEA. CDR3 size: 13 residues. The chain's CDR3 is CSVNPRRVSGDTF. In DNA, the CDR3 is TGCAGCGTGAACCCCCGTAGGGTCTCTGGCGACACCTTC.

This clonotype has just a few counts. The V call is TRBV5-1, the J call TRBJ2-2; D is tentatively TRBD1 or TRBD2 (5 bases each). Trimming cost V 2 bases and J 5 bases, with 13 bases left between them. Germline V gene sequence: CDR1 SGHRS, CDR2 YFSETQ. The CDR3 totals 15 residues. In DNA, the CDR3 is TGCGCCAGCAGCTTAACACCCTGGGGGACCGGGGAGCTGTTTTTT. Residues: CASSLTPWGTGELFF.

The rearrangement links TRBV7-9 to TRBJ1-2, with 12 nucleotides matching TRBD1. The V and J ends lost 5 bases and 4 bases, in that order; junction bases with no gene match: 11. This CDR3 is 17 amino acids long. Germline V CDR1 and CDR2: SEHNR, FQNEAQ (reference sequence). Here the CDR3 reads CASSLPGQGAEGYGYTF. CDR3 DNA sequence: TGTGCCAGCAGCCTTCCGGGACAGGGGGCGGAAGGCTATGGCTACACCTTC. The full variable domain, completed using reference TRBV7-9 and TRBJ1-2, is DTGVSQNPRHKITKRGQNVTFRCDPISEHNRLYWYRQTLGQGPEFLTYFQNEAQLEKSRLLSDRFSAERPKGSFSTLEIQRTEQGDSAMYLCASSLPGQGAEGYGYTFGSGTRLTVV.

J is TRBJ1-1 and V is TRBV28; D might be TRBD1 (5 bases). The V and J ends lost 6 bases and 0 bases respectively, with 14 bases between them. Germline CDR1 reads MDHEN; CDR2 reads SYDVKM. The CDR3 length is 15 residues. CDR3 DNA: TGTGCCAGCAGCGAACCGGGACGAATGAACACTGAAGCTTTCTTT. The encoded protein is CASSEPGRMNTEAFF.

This chain links TRBV20-1 with TRBJ2-6; TRBD1 matches at 11 bases. Per the germline V gene, CDR1 is DFQATT and CDR2 is SNEGSKA (reference sequence). This CDR3 has 15 amino acids. V lost 3 bases, J lost 3 bases, and 1 base stayed unmatched. In nucleotides, the CDR3 is TGCAGTGCTAGGGGACAGGGGGATGGGGCCAACGTCCTGACTTTC. Amino acids: CSARGQGDGANVLTF.

The chain is built from TRBV5-6 and TRBJ2-3, with 13 positions matching TRBD2. The CDR3 sequence is 16 residues long. Losses at the gene ends were 4 bases for V and 0 bases for J; bases not matched to a gene: 2. Germline CDR1 and CDR2: SGHDT and YYEEEE. CDR3 loop: CASSKLAGGSTDTQYF. CDR3 sequence (DNA): TGTGCCAGCAGCAAACTAGCGGGGGGGAGCACAGATACGCAGTATTTT. Based on the CDR3 plus reference TRBV5-6 and TRBJ2-3, the full variable domain is DAGVTQSPTHLIKTRGQQVTLRCSPKSGHDTVSWYQQALGQGPQFIFQYYEEEERQRGNFPDRFSGHQFPNYSSELNVNALLLGDSALYLCASSKLAGGSTDTQYFGPGTRLTVL.